This is a list of T cell receptor beta chains from one sample in a study of shared clonotypes between healthy human individuals. Assay: immunoSEQ multiplex PCR; the TCRdb copy retains only in-frame clones and omits some. The sample has 550,000 to 800,000 clones, approximately 79% seen once; the top ten hold approximately 1.8%. Sequenced sample: memory CD4+ T cells sorted from blood. These receptors came from a woman aged 25 to 45 in good health. Each CDR3 is given without its conserved first and last residue. Each record gives: D gene, V gene, J gene, CDR3 protein. The D gene is left open where the match is weak.

NA	TRBV28	TRBJ2-6	ASSFRVSGANVLT
TRBD1	TRBV19	TRBJ2-1	ASSGTGGYNEQF
NA	TRBV7-8	TRBJ2-3	ASSLGVTDTQY
NA	TRBV27	TRBJ2-5	ASRSLGGGETQY
NA	TRBV7-9	TRBJ1-5	ASSSSQEQPQH
NA	TRBV5-1	TRBJ2-1	ASSLTSPNNEQF
NA	TRBV7-9	TRBJ1-4	ASSSQGGGEKLF
NA	TRBV28	TRBJ2-7	ASTRGTEVSEQY
NA	TRBV7-8	TRBJ1-2	ASSQRRGDNYGYT
NA	TRBV28	TRBJ2-7	ATLGVYEQY
TRBD1	TRBV5-1	TRBJ1-4	ASSLEGQGADEKLF
NA	TRBV7-9	TRBJ1-5	ASSPEWGVVQPQH
NA	TRBV5-1	TRBJ2-7	ASSLFGATELGDEQY
TRBD2	TRBV29-1	TRBJ2-1	SARGTSGRGSYNEQF
TRBD1	TRBV10-3	TRBJ1-5	AISGTGDRQPQH
TRBD2	TRBV9	TRBJ2-1	ASSVDPLKTSKDEQF
NA	TRBV4-1	TRBJ2-7	ASSQSSVISYEQY
NA	TRBV18	TRBJ1-3	ASSPGDTSSGNTIY
NA	TRBV5-1	TRBJ2-3	ASSLGHEGLPQY
NA	TRBV2	TRBJ2-7	ASSEGRFEQY
NA	TRBV18	TRBJ1-2	ASSPPDSYGYT
NA	TRBV27	TRBJ1-3	ASSLSGGTGNTIY
NA	TRBV20-1	TRBJ2-1	SARIASEQF
NA	TRBV25-1	TRBJ1-3	ASSDLTRKAGNTIY
NA	TRBV14	TRBJ2-1	ASSRYNEQF
TRBD1	TRBV6-5	TRBJ2-1	ASSYWTGSGEQF
TRBD2	TRBV7-2	NA	ASSPRGGSAYSYEQY
NA	TRBV29-1	TRBJ1-3	SVEWGNTIY
TRBD1	TRBV19	TRBJ2-1	ASSSTGGPANEQF
TRBD1	TRBV5-1	TRBJ1-4	ASSPGTGDEKLF
NA	TRBV18	TRBJ2-7	ASSLSGPSSYEQY
NA	TRBV30	TRBJ1-3	AWARDAVAGNTIY
TRBD1	TRBV2	TRBJ1-5	ASSEGQGGLQPQH
TRBD1	TRBV7-9	TRBJ1-2	ASSSKTGIYGYT
NA	TRBV2	TRBJ2-7	ASSESPPFGRVLGYEQY
TRBD2	TRBV7-2	TRBJ2-3	ASSPPGLAGVGDTQY